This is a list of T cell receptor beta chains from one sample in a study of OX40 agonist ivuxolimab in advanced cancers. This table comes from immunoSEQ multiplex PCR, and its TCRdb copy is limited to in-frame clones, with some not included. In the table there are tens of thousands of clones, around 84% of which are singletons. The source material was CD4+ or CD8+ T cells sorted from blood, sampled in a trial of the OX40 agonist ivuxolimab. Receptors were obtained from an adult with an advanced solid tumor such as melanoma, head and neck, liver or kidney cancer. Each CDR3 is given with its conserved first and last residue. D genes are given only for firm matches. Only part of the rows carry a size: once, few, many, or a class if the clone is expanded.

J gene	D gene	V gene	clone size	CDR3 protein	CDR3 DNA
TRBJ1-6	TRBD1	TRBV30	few	CAWSVLPGQGTDRNSPLHF	TGTGCCTGGAGTGTACTTCCCGGACAGGGGACGGATCGTAATTCACCCCTCCACTTT
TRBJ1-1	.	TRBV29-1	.	CSVDPGHTEAFF	TGCAGCGTTGACCCCGGGCACACTGAAGCTTTCTTT
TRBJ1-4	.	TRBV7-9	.	CASTQLAGNEKLFF	TGTGCCAGCACCCAACTAGCGGGTAATGAAAAACTGTTTTTT
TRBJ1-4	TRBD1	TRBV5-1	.	CASSLTGENEKLFF	TGCGCCAGCAGCTTAACAGGGGAGAATGAAAAACTGTTTTTT
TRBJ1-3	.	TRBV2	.	CASSGTGGNTIYF	TGTGCCAGCAGCGGGACGGGAGGAAACACCATATATTTT
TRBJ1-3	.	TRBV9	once	CASSSQANSGNTIYF	TGTGCCAGCAGTTCTCAGGCGAACTCTGGAAACACCATATATTTT
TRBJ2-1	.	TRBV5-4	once	CASSLAVASTGGEQFF	TGTGCCAGCAGCTTGGCGGTCGCTAGTACAGGAGGTGAGCAGTTCTTC
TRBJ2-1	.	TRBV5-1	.	CASARAGSGNEQFF	TGCGCCAGCGCCCGAGCGGGTAGCGGCAATGAGCAGTTCTTC
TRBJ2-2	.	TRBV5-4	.	CASSLAGSNTGELFF	TGTGCCAGCAGCTTGGCGGGATCGAACACCGGGGAGCTGTTTTTT
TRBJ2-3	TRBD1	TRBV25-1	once	CASSNRGADTQYF	TGTGCCAGCAGCAACAGGGGAGCAGATACGCAGTATTTT
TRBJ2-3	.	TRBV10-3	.	CAINRRGTDTQYF	TGTGCCATCAACCGGCGTGGGACAGATACGCAGTATTTT
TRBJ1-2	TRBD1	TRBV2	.	CASTPGTGRYGYTF	TGTGCCAGCACCCCCGGGACAGGGCGCTATGGCTACACCTTC
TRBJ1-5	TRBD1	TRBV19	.	CASNRGEGNQPQHF	TGTGCCAGTAACAGGGGGGAAGGTAATCAGCCCCAGCATTTT
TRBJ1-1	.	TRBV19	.	CASSISNMNTEAFF	TGTGCCAGTAGTATTAGCAACATGAACACTGAAGCTTTCTTT
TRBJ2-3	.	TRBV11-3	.	CASSRGGARTDTQYF	TGTGCCAGCAGTCGGGGCGGGGCGCGCACAGATACGCAGTATTTT
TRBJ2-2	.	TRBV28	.	CASSVNIVTGELFF	TGTGCCAGCAGTGTTAATATCGTTACCGGGGAGCTGTTTTTT
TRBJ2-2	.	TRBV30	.	CAWRGYYTGELFF	TGTGCCTGGAGGGGGTATTACACCGGGGAGCTGTTTTTT
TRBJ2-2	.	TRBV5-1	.	CASSFFTGELFF	TGCGCCAGCAGCTTCTTCACCGGGGAGCTGTTTTTT
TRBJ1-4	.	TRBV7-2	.	CASSFDRARGEKLFF	TGTGCCAGCAGCTTCGATAGGGCGCGTGGTGAAAAACTGTTTTTT
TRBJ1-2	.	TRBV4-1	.	CASSQGQGYIEGYTF	TGCGCCAGCAGCCAAGGGCAGGGGTATATCGAGGGCTACACCTTC
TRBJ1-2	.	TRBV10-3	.	CAISEGGFSGYTF	TGTGCCATCAGTGAGGGAGGGTTTAGTGGCTACACCTTC
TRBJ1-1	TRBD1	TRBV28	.	CASSYRGRNTEAFF	TGTGCCAGCAGCTACAGGGGGCGTAACACTGAAGCTTTCTTT
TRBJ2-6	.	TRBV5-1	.	CASSLAALSGANVLTF	TGCGCCAGCAGCTTGGCCGCGTTGTCTGGGGCCAACGTCCTGACTTTC
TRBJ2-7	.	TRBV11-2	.	CASSLFSIAAGTEQYF	TGTGCCAGCAGCCTATTCTCCATAGCAGCTGGCACCGAGCAGTACTTC
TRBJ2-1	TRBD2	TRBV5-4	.	CASSSSGGGLRSYNEQFF	TGTGCCAGCAGCTCCAGTGGCGGGGGGCTTCGCTCCTACAATGAGCAGTTCTTC
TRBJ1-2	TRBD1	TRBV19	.	CASSPGTGGVYYGYTF	TGTGCCAGTAGTCCGGGGACAGGGGGTGTTTACTATGGCTACACCTTC
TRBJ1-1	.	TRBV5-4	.	CASSPAPGEDTEAFF	TGTGCCAGCAGCCCGGCCCCGGGGGAGGACACTGAAGCTTTCTTT
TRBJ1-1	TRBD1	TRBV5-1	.	CASSRPGTGALNTEAFF	TGCGCCAGCAGCCGACCCGGGACAGGGGCGTTGAACACTGAAGCTTTCTTT
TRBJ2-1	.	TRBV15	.	CATSRGGGADNEQFF	TGTGCCACCAGCAGAGGCGGAGGGGCGGACAATGAGCAGTTCTTC
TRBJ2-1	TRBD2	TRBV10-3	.	CAASSSGVEQFF	TGTGCCGCAAGTTCTAGCGGGGTTGAGCAGTTCTTC
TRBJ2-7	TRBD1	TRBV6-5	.	CASSLGQGDYEQYF	TGTGCCAGCAGCCTGGGACAGGGTGACTACGAGCAGTACTTC
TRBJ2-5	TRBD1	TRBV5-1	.	CASSRQTGGAQETQYF	TGCGCCAGCAGCCGCCAGACAGGGGGTGCCCAAGAGACCCAGTACTTC
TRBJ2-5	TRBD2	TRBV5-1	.	CASSPGTSQETQYF	TGCGCCAGCAGCCCCGGGACTAGCCAAGAGACCCAGTACTTC